Below are 21 T cell receptor beta chains sequenced from a single sample in a study of beta chain features in type 1 diabetes. Every isolated RNA sample was fully reverse transcribed, so sequencing captured expressed TCRB transcripts. Data came from immunoSEQ multiplex PCR; TCRdb stores just in-frame clones and leaves some out. In the table there are approximately 330,000 clones, more than 9.5% of which are singletons. The sequenced material came from naive CD4+ T cells from blood. Receptor source: a woman aged 25 to 45 in good health.

This clone was recorded a few times. The rearrangement joins TRBV7-2 to TRBJ1-1; 9 bases align to TRBD1. The CDR3 extends over 14 amino acids. V shed 5 bases and J 2 bases; nucleotides not matched to a gene: 3. Germline V lookup: CDR1 SGHTA, CDR2 FQGNSA. The CDR3 DNA reads as TGTGCCAGCAGCGTGGGACAGGGTAACACTGAAGCTTTCTTT. It specifies CASSVGQGNTEAFF.

This clone was seen more than once but under ten times. V gene TRBV21-1 combines with J gene TRBJ1-1; the listed D gene, TRBD1, was not tested against the DNA. TRBV21-1 is marked as a pseudogene. The CDR3 covers 16 residues. The CDR3 here is CASTRPRTGGPTEAFF. The CDR3 DNA reads TGTGCCAGCACCCGACCCCGGACAGGGGGGCCCACTGAAGCTTTCTTT.

This clone appeared a few times. The chain is built from TRBV11-2 and TRBJ2-6, with 7 bases matching TRBD1. This CDR3 region has 19 residues. Germline trimming cut 0 bases from V and 0 bases from J; bases unmatched to any gene: 8. Looked up from germline, CDR1 is SGHAT and CDR2 is FQNNGV. The CDR3 nucleotides are TGTGCCAGCAGCTTAGATCTCGGACAGGTCCCCTCTGGGGCCAACGTCCTGACTTTC. Protein product: CASSLDLGQVPSGANVLTF. Combining the CDR3 with reference TRBV11-2 and TRBJ2-6 gives the whole variable domain EAGVAQSPRYKIIEKRQSVAFWCNPISGHATLYWYQQILGQGPKLLIQFQNNGVVDDSQLPKDRFSAERLKGVDSTLKIQPAKLEDSAVYLCASSLDLGQVPSGANVLTFGAGSRLTVL.

This clone was seen a few times. The chain employs TRBV2 and TRBJ2-2; D might be TRBD2 (6 bases). The CDR3 consists of 15 residues. Germline CDR1 and CDR2: SNHLY and FYNNEI. V lost 6 bases to trimming and J lost 5 bases, with 16 bases between them. CDR3 in amino acids: CASRPFGGRTGELFF. The CDR3 DNA reads as TGTGCCAGCAGGCCCTTTGGGGGGAGAACCGGGGAGCTGTTTTTT.

Only a few counts were recorded for this clone. The chain is built from TRBV7-9 and TRBJ1-2; 8 bases are a match to TRBD1. Germline assignment: CDR1 SEHNR and CDR2 FQNEAQ (reference sequence). The V and J ends lost 5 bases and 1 base, in that order; junction bases with no gene match: 9. The length of the CDR3 is 16 residues. DNA for the CDR3: TGTGCCAGCAGCCTGACAGGGGTTCTACATAACTATGGCTACACCTTC. Protein: CASSLTGVLHNYGYTF.

V and J are TRBV4-3 and TRBJ1-2; 8 bases are shared with TRBD1. Germline values: CDR1 LGHNA, CDR2 YSLEER. V lost 2 bases to trimming and J lost 8 bases; unmatched junction nucleotides: 7. The CDR3 runs 14 residues. DNA of the CDR3: TGCGCCAGCAGCCAAAATCGACAGGGGAGAGGCTACACCTTC. Translating it yields CASSQNRQGRGYTF.

V is TRBV2 and J is TRBJ1-2, with TRBD1 matching 7 bases. J was trimmed by 4 bases and V by 6 bases; bases with no gene match: 5. Germline V lookup: CDR1 SNHLY, CDR2 FYNNEI. The CDR3 runs 13 residues. The CDR3: CASRRGQVYGYTF. In DNA, the CDR3 is TGTGCCAGCAGACGCGGACAGGTCTATGGCTACACCTTC.

This clone appeared a few times. Other DNA sequences within the sample encode an identical CDR3. The chain couples TRBV5-1 to TRBJ2-3, with unresolved D. The V and J ends lost 1 base and 2 bases respectively, with 8 bases between them. This CDR3 contains 14 residues. Germline assignment: CDR1 SGHRS and CDR2 YFSETQ. CDR3 loop: CASSLRGSTDTQYF. The CDR3 bases are TGCGCCAGCAGCTTGCGCGGATCCACAGATACGCAGTATTTT.

This clone was counted between two and nine times. V and J are TRBV14 and TRBJ2-1; 8 bases map to TRBD2. Germline V CDR1 and CDR2: SGHDN, FVKESK. V shed 4 bases, J shed 7 bases, and the junction held 9 bases outside the gene matches. The CDR3 contains 15 residues. The CDR3 loop reads CASSLKVASGNEQFF. The CDR3 DNA sequence: TGTGCCAGCAGCCTCAAGGTCGCTAGCGGGAATGAGCAGTTCTTC.

This clone turned up a few times. The genes are TRBV15 and TRBJ2-1, with 9 bases matching TRBD2. Trimming cost V 2 bases and J 1 base; bases outside gene matches: 6. The V gene's germline CDR1 is LNHNV and CDR2 YYDKDF (reference sequence). This CDR3 comprises 17 residues. Here the CDR3 reads CATSRPIAGVSYNEQFF. The DNA of the CDR3 is TGTGCCACCAGCAGACCAATAGCGGGAGTTTCCTACAATGAGCAGTTCTTC.

The genes are TRBV11-1 and TRBJ2-1; tentative D call: TRBD2 (6 bases). The germline V and J ends were trimmed by 3 bases and 6 bases, with 12 bases remaining between them. CDR1 is SGHAT, CDR2 FQDESV, per germline (reference sequence). The length of the CDR3 is 14 residues. The CDR3, as DNA: TGTGCCAGCAGCTTTGAACGGGAGTCCAATGAGCAGTTCTTC. It translates to CASSFERESNEQFF.

This clone was observed a few times. This chain uses TRBV29-1 with TRBJ2-3, with 7 bases aligning to TRBD2. This CDR3 comprises 12 residues. The J segment lost 3 bases and the V segment lost 7 bases, leaving 4 bases of the junction unmatched. Germline V gene lookup returns CDR1 SQVTM and CDR2 ANQGSEA. In DNA, the CDR3 is TGCAGCGGGGAGGGATTTACAGATACGCAGTATTTT. Its translation: CSGEGFTDTQYF.

The chain has TRBV7-8 and TRBJ2-1; D is possibly TRBD2 (5 bases). Between the trimmed V and J ends, which lost 1 base and 3 bases, there was a span of 10 bases. This CDR3 spans 15 amino acids. The germline V gene has CDR1 SGHVS and CDR2 FQNEAQ. Here the CDR3 reads CASSLGAEVYNEQFF. CDR3 DNA sequence: TGTGCCAGCAGCTTAGGGGCGGAGGTCTACAATGAGCAGTTCTTC. Together with reference TRBV7-8 and TRBJ2-1, the CDR3 gives the full variable domain: GAGVSQSPRYKVAKRGQDVALRCDPISGHVSLFWYQQALGQGPEFLTYFQNEAQLDKSGLPSDRFFAERPEGSVSTLKIQRTQQEDSAVYLCASSLGAEVYNEQFFGPGTRLTVL.

The J gene is TRBJ1-1, the V gene TRBV4-3, with 9 positions matching TRBD1. V was clipped by 1 base and J by 3 bases; unmatched bases: 6. The CDR3 length is 16 residues. Germline CDR1 LGHNA, CDR2 YSLEER. The CDR3 loop is CASSQGTGADYTEAFF. For the CDR3, the DNA is TGCGCCAGCAGCCAAGGGACAGGGGCCGATTACACTGAAGCTTTCTTT.

The chain carries TRBV5-6 and TRBJ1-2; 7 bases match TRBD1. Germline CDR1 SGHDT, CDR2 YYEEEE. There are 14 residues in the CDR3. V dropped 0 bases and J dropped 5; count of bases not matched to a gene: 4. DNA for the CDR3: TGTGCCAGCAGCTTGGACAGGGGTTGGTATGGCTACACCTTC. Translating it yields CASSLDRGWYGYTF.

This clone was observed a few times. The V and J genes are TRBV4-1 and TRBJ2-7; D may be TRBD1 (6 bases). In germline, CDR1 is MGHRA, CDR2 YSYEKL. The CDR3 is 14 amino acids. V was clipped by 3 bases and J by 4 bases, with 13 bases between them. The CDR3 sequence is CASSHRPQGYEQYF. CDR3 sequence (DNA): TGCGCCAGCAGCCACCGACCCCAGGGGTACGAGCAGTACTTC.

Turning to this clone: The sample carries other DNA sequences with the same CDR3. This chain connects TRBV30 to TRBJ1-2; no clear D. Germline CDR1 is GTSNPN and CDR2 is SVGIG (reference sequence). The CDR3 extends over 12 amino acids. Deletions cut 0 bases from V and 5 bases from J, with 7 bases between. CDR3 bases: TGTGCCTGGAGTGTCGGGGTTTATGGCTACACCTTC. Amino acid sequence: CAWSVGVYGYTF.

This rearrangement joins TRBV7-2 to TRBJ2-7, with D possibly being TRBD1 (5 bases). CDR1 and CDR2 (germline): SGHTA, FQGNSA. There are 14 residues in the CDR3. With 5 bases removed from V and 2 bases from J, the gap between germline ends came to 13 bases. This CDR3 is CASSKRQNTYEQYF. CDR3 sequence (DNA): TGTGCCAGCAGCAAGAGACAGAATACCTACGAGCAGTACTTC.

This clone was observed a few times. The chain couples TRBV27 to TRBJ2-5, with 7 bases aligning to TRBD2. Germline V CDR1 and CDR2: MNHEY, SMNVEV (reference sequence). CDR3 length: 16 residues. With V trimmed by 2 bases and J by 2 bases, 8 bases remained unmatched. CDR3 in DNA: TGTGCCAGCAGTTTAACGGTAGCGGGCTCACAAGAGACCCAGTACTTC. Translated: CASSLTVAGSQETQYF.

The CDR3 region is CASIPGGYTEAFF. The CDR3 DNA follows: TGTGCCAGCATTCCAGGGGGGTACACTGAAGCTTTCTTT. The chain carries TRBV28 and TRBJ1-1; 7 bases agree with TRBD1. Unmatched junction bases numbered 5, after V lost 7 bases and J lost 3 bases. The CDR3 covers 13 residues. Germline lookup yields CDR1 MDHEN and CDR2 SYDVKM. Full variable domain (missing parts from reference TRBV28 and TRBJ1-1): DVKVTQSSRYLVKRTGEKVFLECVQDMDHENMFWYRQDPGLGLRLIYFSYDVKMKEKGDIPEGYSVSREKKERFSLILESASTNQTSMYLCASIPGGYTEAFFGQGTRLTVV.

A few counts support this clone. This sequence joins TRBV5-4 and TRBJ2-3; 8 bases align to TRBD2. The CDR3 length is 15 residues. Germline V lookup: CDR1 SGHNT, CDR2 YYREEE (reference sequence). The J segment lost 4 bases and the V segment lost 4 bases, leaving 8 bases of the junction unmatched. This CDR3 reads CASSRSGSLADTQYF. The CDR3 region has the DNA TGTGCCAGCAGCAGAAGCGGGAGTCTAGCAGATACGCAGTATTTT.